A single sample is the source of the 15 T cell receptor beta chains below, sequenced in a study of blood T cell repertoires in COVID-19 (dated by TCRdb to between 2020 and 2021). To prepare the library, the immunoSEQ multiplex PCR assay was applied. TCRdb obtained this table from immuneACCESS and retained in-frame rearrangements with V and J assigned. These tables miss some clones; where compared with another copy, unresolved V genes account for less than half of the shortfall, and the remainder is unexplained. In this sample the table shows some 180,000 clones, about 80% of which occur a single time. The top ten constitute about 20% of the sample. The sample was PBMCs or T cells enriched from blood (not recorded which). The receptors here all came from a woman between 65 and 79 years old in a cohort exposed to, infected with or recovered from COVID-19 (not recorded which).

The chain is built from TRBV28 and TRBJ1-5; D is possibly TRBD1 (5 bases). Germline loops: CDR1 MDHEN, CDR2 SYDVKM. The CDR3 length is 12 residues. The ends were cut back, 7 bases at V and 8 bases at J, with 12 bases in the middle. The CDR3 region has the DNA TGTGCCAGCACTACCCCGGGGGAGCCCCAGCATTTT. This gives the protein CASTTPGEPQHF.

The chain couples TRBV28 to TRBJ2-5; 7 bases align to TRBD2. Germline CDR1 and CDR2: MDHEN and SYDVKM. The ends lost 6 bases at V and 11 bases at J; junction bases unmatched: 12. The CDR3 totals 13 residues. Here the CDR3 DNA reads TGTGCCAGCAGACAAGGGGTAGCGGGCCAACAGTACTTC. Residues: CASRQGVAGQQYF.

This clone was observed once. The J gene is TRBJ1-3, the V gene TRBV15; unclear D gene. Trimming removed 0 bases from V and 1 base from J, with 7 bases in between. From germline, CDR1 is LNHNV and CDR2 YYDKDF (reference sequence). The CDR3 has 15 residues. CDR3 loop: CATSRDTRSGNTIYF. CDR3 DNA sequence: TGTGCCACCAGCAGAGATACGCGTTCTGGAAACACCATATATTTT. Together with reference TRBV15 and TRBJ1-3, the CDR3 gives the full variable domain: DAMVIQNPRYQVTQFGKPVTLSCSQTLNHNVMYWYQQKSSQAPKLLFHYYDKDFNNEADTPDNFQSRRPNTSFCFLDIRSPGLGDTAMYLCATSRDTRSGNTIYFGEGSWLTVV.

This clone was seen just once. The chain couples TRBV28 to TRBJ1-1; a possible D gene is TRBD1 (5 bases). V was clipped by 2 bases and J by 4 bases, with 14 bases between them. CDR1 and CDR2 (germline): MDHEN, SYDVKM. This CDR3 region has 15 residues. The CDR3 loop is CASSLRAGRGTEAFF. Here the CDR3 DNA reads TGTGCCAGCAGTTTAAGGGCAGGGAGGGGCACTGAAGCTTTCTTT.

This sequence joins TRBV19 and TRBJ2-1; D gene uncertain. The CDR3 has 15 residues. The germline CDR1 and CDR2 sequences are LNHDA and SQIVND (reference sequence). V gave up 4 bases and J gave up 0 bases, with 10 bases separating them. CDR3 protein: CASSKPPLSYNEQFF. Written as DNA, the CDR3 is TGTGCCAGTAGTAAGCCCCCGCTCTCCTACAATGAGCAGTTCTTC.

In its sample, this clone was seen once. The chain combines TRBV6-5 with TRBJ2-2; perhaps TRBD2 as D (6 bases). V was cut by 2 bases and J by 2 bases, with 9 bases left in between. Germline values: CDR1 MNHEY, CDR2 SVGAGI. The CDR3 runs 15 residues. The CDR3 DNA follows: TGTGCCAGCAGTTACCGGGGGATCAACACCGGGGAGCTGTTTTTT. Protein: CASSYRGINTGELFF.

This chain uses TRBV10-3 with TRBJ2-3, with D maybe TRBD2 (6 bases). Germline V gene lookup returns CDR1 ENHRY and CDR2 SYGVKD. The length of the CDR3 is 15 residues. Trimming took off 6 bases at V and 6 bases at J, with 19 bases between the two ends. This CDR3 is CAIRGTGLHGDTQYF. CDR3 in DNA: TGTGCCATCAGGGGTACGGGACTCCACGGGGATACGCAGTATTTT.

This rearrangement joins TRBV4-1 to TRBJ2-5, with 10 bases matching TRBD2. Gene TRBJ2-7 matches the end of the DNA better, so the J call may be wrong. CDR3 size: 19 residues. CDR1 is MGHRA and CDR2 is YSYEKL in the germline V gene. CDR3 amino acids: CASSQDLVRGGTSAYEQYF. Here the CDR3 DNA reads TGCGCCAGCAGCCAAGATCTGGTTAGGGGTGGGACTAGCGCCTACGAGCAGTACTTC.

V gene TRBV25-1 combines with J gene TRBJ2-3; possibly TRBD1 for D (6 bases). Trimming removed 8 bases at V and 1 base at J, with 16 bases between. The CDR3 covers 15 residues. CDR1 and CDR2 (germline): MGHDK, SYGVNS. CDR3 residues: CASAAWAGGTDTQYF. The CDR3 nucleotides are TGTGCCAGCGCCGCTTGGGCAGGGGGCACAGATACGCAGTATTTT.

The chain combines TRBV30 with TRBJ2-1; 13 positions agree with TRBD2. Germline loops: CDR1 GTSNPN, CDR2 SVGIG (reference sequence). There are 19 residues in the CDR3. V was pared by 3 bases and J by 7 bases, with 18 bases of the junction left unmatched. The CDR3 protein is CAWSKPGLAGVKDLNEQFF. The CDR3 DNA follows: TGTGCCTGGAGCAAGCCCGGACTAGCGGGAGTAAAGGATCTGAATGAGCAGTTCTTC.

In this sample, this clone turned up a few times. The chain employs TRBV11-2 and TRBJ1-1; D not resolved. V was trimmed by 5 bases and J by 0 bases, leaving 7 bases between them. Germline V gene data show CDR1 as SGHAT and CDR2 as FQNNGV. The CDR3 loop spans 13 amino acids. CDR3 loop: CASSRNMNTEAFF. CDR3 coding DNA: TGTGCCAGCAGCCGTAATATGAACACTGAAGCTTTCTTT.

In its sample, this clone was seen a few times. The chain is built from TRBV28 and TRBJ2-4; 8 positions match TRBD2. This CDR3 spans 15 amino acids. Germline CDR1 and CDR2: MDHEN and SYDVKM. The V and J ends lost 6 bases and 4 bases, in that order; junction bases with no gene match: 8. The CDR3 bases are TGTGCCAGCAGGGGGAGCGGGAGTATGAAAAACATTCAGTACTTC. Translating gives CASRGSGSMKNIQYF.

This chain uses TRBV10-3 with TRBJ1-2; 8 nucleotides match TRBD1. The CDR3 totals 15 residues. V was pared by 5 bases and J by 3 bases, with 8 bases of the junction left unmatched. Germline V lookup: CDR1 ENHRY, CDR2 SYGVKD. CDR3 amino acids: CAISPSGGVDYGYTF. The CDR3 DNA follows: TGTGCCATCAGTCCCTCAGGGGGCGTTGACTATGGCTACACCTTC.

The chain joins TRBV2 to TRBJ2-7, with TRBD2 matching 11 bases. There are 14 residues in the CDR3. Germline-derived CDR1 and CDR2 are SNHLY and FYNNEI. With 6 bases clipped from V and 0 bases from J, the junction kept 1 base outside the gene matches. The CDR3 region is CASRTSGSSYEQYF. In DNA form, the CDR3 reads TGTGCCAGCAGAACTAGCGGGAGCTCCTACGAGCAGTACTTC.

This sequence joins TRBV18 and TRBJ1-1, with D hard to call. The V end lost 8 bases, the J end lost 0 bases, and 10 bases lay between the germline ends. The CDR3 is made up of 13 amino acids. The germline CDR1 and CDR2 sequences are KGHSH and LQKENI. The CDR3 coding sequence is TGTGCCAGCCATCCAGGAATGAACACTGAAGCTTTCTTT. It is translated as CASHPGMNTEAFF.